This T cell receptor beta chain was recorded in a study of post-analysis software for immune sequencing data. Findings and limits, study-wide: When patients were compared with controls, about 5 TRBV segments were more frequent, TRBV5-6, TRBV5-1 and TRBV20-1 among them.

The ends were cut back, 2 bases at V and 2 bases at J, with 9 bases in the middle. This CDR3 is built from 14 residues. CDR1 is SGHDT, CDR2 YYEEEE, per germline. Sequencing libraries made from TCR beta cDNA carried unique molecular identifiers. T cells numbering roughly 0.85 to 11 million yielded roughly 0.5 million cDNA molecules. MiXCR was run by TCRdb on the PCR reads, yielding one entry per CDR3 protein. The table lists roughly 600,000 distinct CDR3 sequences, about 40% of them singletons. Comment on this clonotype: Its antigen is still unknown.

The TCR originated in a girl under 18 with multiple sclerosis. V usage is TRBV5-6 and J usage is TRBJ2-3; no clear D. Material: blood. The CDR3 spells CASSFGPATDTQYF. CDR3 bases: TGTGCCAGCAGCTTCGGACCAGCCACAGATACGCAGTATTTT.